This T cell receptor (beta chain) is drawn from a study of human T cells and chemical hapten exposure. Study context: For sensitization, 2% DPC was applied to a 2 cm by 2 cm patch of upper inner arm skin. Affected patients, primarily female, had alopecia areata, totalis or universalis.

The library attached unique molecular identifiers to individual cDNA molecules. TCRdb fed the RACE reads into MiXCR, producing one record per CDR3 protein. Among roughly 64,000 distinct CDR3 sequences listed, 11% were seen once. Ten or more counts support this clonotype. An end of the junction differs from the germline gene, which may be a read error. Time point denoted: patch test 3, about 24 weeks after DPC sensitization. The sample's treatment: therapeutic diphenylcyclopropenone sensitization with weekly scalp DPC. Phlebotomy was performed prior to application of every patch test. The receptor comes from a woman under 40 with alopecia areata. Some clones in this sample may be carry-over from other donors' samples. The sequencing used whole blood, collected in connection with sensitization to the hapten diphenylcyclopropenone (DPC).

The CDR3 DNA sequence: TGTGCCAGCAGCTTAGGACCGAGGACCCGCTTC. Its translation: CASSLGPRTRF. The rearrangement uses TRBV11-2 and TRBJ2-7; D uncertain. The germline CDR1 and CDR2 sequences are SGHAT and FQNNGV. This CDR3 has 11 amino acids.